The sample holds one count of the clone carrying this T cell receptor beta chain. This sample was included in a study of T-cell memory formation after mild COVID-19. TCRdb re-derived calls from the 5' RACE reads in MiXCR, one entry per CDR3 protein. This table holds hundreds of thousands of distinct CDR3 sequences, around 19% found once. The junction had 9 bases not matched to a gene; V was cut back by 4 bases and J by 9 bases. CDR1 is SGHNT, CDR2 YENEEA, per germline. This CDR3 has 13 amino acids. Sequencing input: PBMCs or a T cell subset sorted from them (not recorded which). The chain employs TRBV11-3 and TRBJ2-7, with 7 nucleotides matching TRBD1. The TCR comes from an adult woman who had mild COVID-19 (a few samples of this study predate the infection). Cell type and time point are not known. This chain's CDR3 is CASSSTTGEGQYF. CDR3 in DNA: TGTGCCAGCAGCTCAACAACAGGGGAAGGGCAGTACTTC. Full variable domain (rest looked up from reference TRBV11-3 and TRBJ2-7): EAGVVQSPRYKIIEKKQPVAFWCNPISGHNTLYWYLQNLGQGPELLIRYENEEAVDDSQLPKDRFSAERLKGVDSTLKIQPAELGDSAVYLCASSSTTGEGQYFGPGTRLTVT.